Given below is one T cell receptor beta chain in context. Its antigen is still unknown. The data were obtained in a study of cytomegalovirus exposure and HLA in healthy donors. Study background: Of all 400 or so donors who were genotyped, about 84% belonged to the Caucasian-associated ancestry cluster. Study findings and constraints: What a later analysis showed was that several of the most significant clusters appeared linked to common viral pathogens.

The PCR ran on 60 Vbeta and 13 Jbeta primers. Produced via immunoSEQ multiplex PCR; TCRdb's table is partial and in-frame only. The sample table includes about 130,000 clones. The CDR3 spans 14 residues. Trimming left V 4 bases short and J 2 bases short, with 7 bases between. Germline V gene data show CDR1 as SGHNT and CDR2 as YYREEE (reference sequence). The specimen sequenced was PBMCs. This receptor was identified in a man aged 35 to 55 in good health and CMV-seronegative. The J gene is TRBJ2-6, the V gene TRBV5-4; D is unresolved. In DNA form, the CDR3 reads TGTGCCAGCAGCCTAGGTCCTGGGGCCAACGTCCTGACTTTC. Translated: CASSLGPGANVLTF.